This entry lists 6 T cell receptor beta chains sequenced from one sample in a study of human T cells and chemical hapten exposure. Described time point: patch test 1, 2 weeks after DPC sensitization. Treatment of the sample: therapeutic diphenylcyclopropenone sensitization with weekly scalp DPC. One entry per CDR3 protein, called by TCRdb with MiXCR from the RACE reads. The table includes 55,000 to 85,000 distinct CDR3 sequences, more than 8% detected once. The sample here was whole blood, taken in connection with sensitization to the hapten diphenylcyclopropenone (DPC). The origin of the receptors is a middle-aged woman with alopecia areata. Some clones in this sample may be carry-over from other donors' samples.

This sequence joins TRBV10-3 and TRBJ1-2; 8 bases fit TRBD1. The germline CDR1 and CDR2 sequences are ENHRY and SYGVKD. CDR3 length: 13 residues. Unmatched junction bases numbered 9, after V lost 7 bases and J lost 8 bases. As DNA, the CDR3 is TGTGCCATCAAGACCCAGGGGGCTGACGGCTACACCTTC. It translates to CAIKTQGADGYTF.

This clonotype appeared a few times. The genes are TRBV7-6 and TRBJ1-1; perhaps TRBD1 as D (5 bases). V was shortened by 8 bases and J by 3 bases, with 13 bases between the two germline ends. The CDR3 is 13 amino acids. CDR1 is SGHVS, CDR2 FNYEAQ, per germline. CDR3 DNA sequence: TGTGCCAGCGGGGCAGGCCTCCACACTGAAGCTTTCTTT. This encodes CASGAGLHTEAFF.

A remark on this clonotype: Sequence at one end of the junction differs from germline and may be a read error. V gene TRBV5-5 combines with J gene TRBJ1-3; TRBD1 aligns across 9 bases. The CDR3 extends over 20 amino acids. In germline, CDR1 is SGHKS, CDR2 YYEKEE (reference sequence). In DNA, the CDR3 is TGTGTCAGCACCCACCGGGACAGGGAATTTTTAGAGGCGGCTGGAAACACCATATATTTT. Its protein is CVSTHRDREFLEAAGNTIYF.

This clonotype occurred many times. V and J are TRBV10-2 and TRBJ1-1; 7 bases map to TRBD1. The CDR3 totals 13 residues. Per the germline V gene, CDR1 is WSHSY and CDR2 is SAAADI. V shed 9 bases, J shed 1 base, and the junction held 5 bases outside the gene matches. CDR3 amino acids: CASRTGPNTEAFF. The DNA for the CDR3 is TGCGCCAGTCGGACAGGACCGAACACTGAAGCTTTCTTT.

This CDR3 reads CASSPGQGMGNQPQHF. The CDR3 region has the DNA TGTGCCAGCAGTCCGGGACAGGGTATGGGCAATCAGCCCCAGCATTTT. J is TRBJ1-5 and V is TRBV12-3 or TRBV12-4, with 9 bases that match TRBD1. The junction had 7 bases not matched to a gene; V was cut back by 5 bases and J by 2 bases. The CDR3 loop spans 16 amino acids.

The chain combines TRBV9 with TRBJ1-4; D remains unclear. The CDR3 contains 13 residues. The germline gives CDR1 SGDLS, CDR2 YYNGEE. Trimming cost V 0 bases and J 6 bases, with 6 bases left between them. The CDR3 spells CASSVVGDEKLFF. The CDR3 DNA is TGTGCCAGCAGCGTAGTTGGGGATGAAAAACTGTTTTTT.